A single sample is the source of the 5 T cell receptor beta chains below, sequenced in a study of shared clonotypes between healthy human individuals. The protocol was immunoSEQ multiplex PCR, while the TCRdb copy is restricted to in-frame clones and leaves out a portion. Of approximately 2.1 million clones in the sample, approximately 93% were seen once. Sequencing was carried out using naive CD4+ T cells from PBMCs. Subset denoted: CD45RA+ positively selected. All receptors derive from a man aged 18 to 30 in good health. Some clones in this sample may be carry-over from other donors' samples.

The sample holds one count of this clone. The V and J genes are TRBV5-1 and TRBJ2-3; possible D gene TRBD1, 6 bases. With 4 bases removed from V and 14 bases from J, the gap between germline ends came to 17 bases. Germline V gives CDR1 SGHRS, CDR2 YFSETQ. This CDR3 is 12 amino acids long. The CDR3 nucleotides read TGCGCCAGCAGCCCCCACAGGGCCTCCCTGTATTTT. This codes for CASSPHRASLYF.

V is TRBV28 and J is TRBJ1-2; no firm D call. The length of the CDR3 is 13 residues. V lost 2 bases, J lost 4 bases, and 8 bases lay in between. Per the germline V gene, CDR1 is MDHEN and CDR2 is SYDVKM. The DNA of the CDR3 is TGTGCCAGCAGTTTAGGGGTCGGCTATGGCTACACCTTC. Translation: CASSLGVGYGYTF.

The J gene is TRBJ2-1, the V gene TRBV4-1, with D tentatively TRBD2 (6 bases). V lost 0 bases to trimming and J lost 5 bases, with 20 bases between them. This CDR3 is built from 18 residues. Germline V CDR1 and CDR2: MGHRA, YSYEKL. The CDR3 spells CASSQDLAAPGMNNEQFF. In DNA, the CDR3 is TGCGCCAGCAGCCAAGACTTAGCGGCCCCCGGTATGAACAATGAGCAGTTCTTC.

The chain links TRBV7-9 to TRBJ2-1; no definite D call. The V and J ends lost 3 bases and 5 bases respectively, with 2 bases between them. Germline CDR1 SEHNR, CDR2 FQNEAQ (reference sequence). The CDR3 is 11 residues long. CDR3 DNA: TGTGCCAGCAGCTTTCACAATGAGCAGTTCTTC. Amino acid sequence: CASSFHNEQFF.

The CDR3 sequence: CATSRDVRNTEAFF. CDR3 sequence (DNA): TGTGCCACCAGCAGAGATGTTAGGAACACTGAAGCTTTCTTT. V and J are TRBV15 and TRBJ1-1; D gene unclear. V shed 0 bases and J shed 1 base, with 6 bases lying between them. Germline CDR1 is LNHNV and CDR2 is YYDKDF (reference sequence). The CDR3 spans 14 residues.